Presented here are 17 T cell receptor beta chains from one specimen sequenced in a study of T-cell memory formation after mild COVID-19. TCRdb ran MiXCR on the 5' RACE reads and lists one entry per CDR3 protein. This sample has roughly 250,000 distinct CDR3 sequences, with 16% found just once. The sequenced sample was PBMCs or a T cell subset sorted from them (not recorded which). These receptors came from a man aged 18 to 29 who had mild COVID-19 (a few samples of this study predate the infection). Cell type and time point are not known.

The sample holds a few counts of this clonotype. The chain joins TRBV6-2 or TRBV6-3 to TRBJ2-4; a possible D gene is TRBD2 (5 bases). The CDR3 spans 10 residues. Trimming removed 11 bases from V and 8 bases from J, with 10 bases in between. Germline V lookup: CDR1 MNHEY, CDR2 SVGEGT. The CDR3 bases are TGTGCCGCGGGCCGGGACATTCAGTACTTC. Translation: CAAGRDIQYF.

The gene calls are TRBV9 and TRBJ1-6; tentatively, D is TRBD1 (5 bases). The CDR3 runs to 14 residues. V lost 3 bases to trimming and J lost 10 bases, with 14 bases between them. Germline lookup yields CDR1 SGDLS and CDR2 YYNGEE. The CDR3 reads CASSAGTVGSPLHF. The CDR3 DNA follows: TGTGCCAGCAGCGCAGGGACTGTGGGATCACCCCTCCACTTT.

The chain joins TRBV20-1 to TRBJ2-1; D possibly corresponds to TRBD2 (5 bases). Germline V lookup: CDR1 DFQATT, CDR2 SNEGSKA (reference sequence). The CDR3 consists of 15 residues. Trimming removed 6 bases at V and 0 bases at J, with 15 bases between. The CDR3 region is CSALTRASSYNEQFF. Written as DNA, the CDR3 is TGCAGTGCCCTCACGCGGGCAAGCTCCTACAATGAGCAGTTCTTC.

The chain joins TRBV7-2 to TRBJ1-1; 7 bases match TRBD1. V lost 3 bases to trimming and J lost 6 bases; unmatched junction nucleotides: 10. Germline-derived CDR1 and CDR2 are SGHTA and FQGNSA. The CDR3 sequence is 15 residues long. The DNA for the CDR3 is TGTGCCAGCAGCTTGGTTGGCAGGGGGGTCGCTGAAGCTTTCTTT. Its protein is CASSLVGRGVAEAFF.

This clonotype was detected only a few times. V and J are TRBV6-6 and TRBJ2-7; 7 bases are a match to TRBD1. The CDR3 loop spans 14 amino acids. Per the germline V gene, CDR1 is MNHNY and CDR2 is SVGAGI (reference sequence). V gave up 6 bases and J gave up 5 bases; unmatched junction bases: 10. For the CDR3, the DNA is TGTGCCAGCAGGGGGACAACAGGGGCCCACGAGCAGTACTTC. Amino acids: CASRGTTGAHEQYF.

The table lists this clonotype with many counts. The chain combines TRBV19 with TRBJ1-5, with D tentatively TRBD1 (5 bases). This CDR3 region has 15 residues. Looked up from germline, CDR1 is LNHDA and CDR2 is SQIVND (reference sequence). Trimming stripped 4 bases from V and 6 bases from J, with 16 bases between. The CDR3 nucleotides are TGTGCCAGTAGTAATCAAGCAGGGAATAGTCAGCCCCAGCATTTT. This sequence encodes CASSNQAGNSQPQHF.

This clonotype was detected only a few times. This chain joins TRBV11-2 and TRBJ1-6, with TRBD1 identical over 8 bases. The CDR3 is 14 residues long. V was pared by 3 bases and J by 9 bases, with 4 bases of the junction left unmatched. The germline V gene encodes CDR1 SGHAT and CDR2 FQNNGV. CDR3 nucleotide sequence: TGTGCCAGCAGCTTGAGACAGGGGATTTCACCCCTCCACTTT. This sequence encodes CASSLRQGISPLHF.

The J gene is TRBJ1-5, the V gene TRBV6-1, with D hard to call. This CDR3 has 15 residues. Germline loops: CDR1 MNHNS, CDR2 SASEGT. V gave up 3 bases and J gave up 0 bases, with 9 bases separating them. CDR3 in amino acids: CASSEYVHSNQPQHF. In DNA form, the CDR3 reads TGTGCCAGCAGTGAGTATGTCCATAGCAATCAGCCCCAGCATTTT.

CDR3 in DNA: TGTGCCAGCAGCTTTGCCATAGGGAGCACAGATACGCAGTATTTT. Amino acid sequence: CASSFAIGSTDTQYF. The V gene is TRBV7-2, the J gene TRBJ2-3; D not resolved. Trimming removed 3 bases from V and 0 bases from J, with 10 bases in between. Germline lookup yields CDR1 SGHTA and CDR2 FQGNSA. This CDR3 has 15 residues. The complete variable domain, with remaining parts taken from reference TRBV7-2 and TRBJ2-3, reads GAGVSQSPSNKVTEKGKDVELRCDPISGHTALYWYRQSLGQGLEFLIYFQGNSAPDKSGLPSDRFSAERTGGSVSTLTIQRTQQEDSAVYLCASSFAIGSTDTQYFGPGTRLTVL.

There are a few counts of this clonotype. CDR3 loop: CASRFNSADTQYF. CDR3 DNA: TGTGCCAGCAGATTCAATAGCGCGGATACGCAGTATTTT. The chain employs TRBV5-4 and TRBJ2-3; D might be TRBD2 (5 bases). Trimming took 5 bases from V and 6 from J, leaving 13 bases between them. CDR3 length equals 13 residues. In germline, CDR1 is SGHNT, CDR2 YYREEE (reference sequence).

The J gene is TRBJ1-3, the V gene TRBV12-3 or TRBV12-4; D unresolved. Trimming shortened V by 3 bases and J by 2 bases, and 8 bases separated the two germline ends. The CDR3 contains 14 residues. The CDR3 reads CASSLQGPGNTIYF. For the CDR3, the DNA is TGTGCCAGCAGTTTGCAAGGTCCTGGAAACACCATATATTTT.

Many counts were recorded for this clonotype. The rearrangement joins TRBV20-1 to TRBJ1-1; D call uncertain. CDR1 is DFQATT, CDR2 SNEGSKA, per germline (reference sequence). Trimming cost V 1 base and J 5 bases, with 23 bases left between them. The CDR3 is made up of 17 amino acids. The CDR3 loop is CSARVTSAVALRTEAFF. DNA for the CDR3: TGCAGTGCTAGAGTCACCTCGGCAGTGGCCCTGCGGACTGAAGCTTTCTTT.

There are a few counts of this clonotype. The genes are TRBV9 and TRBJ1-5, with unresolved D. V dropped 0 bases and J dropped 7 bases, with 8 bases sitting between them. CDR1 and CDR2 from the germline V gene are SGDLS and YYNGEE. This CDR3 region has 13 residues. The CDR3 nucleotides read TGTGCCAGCAGCGTAGGGTGGCAACAGCCCCAGCATTTT. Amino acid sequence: CASSVGWQQPQHF.

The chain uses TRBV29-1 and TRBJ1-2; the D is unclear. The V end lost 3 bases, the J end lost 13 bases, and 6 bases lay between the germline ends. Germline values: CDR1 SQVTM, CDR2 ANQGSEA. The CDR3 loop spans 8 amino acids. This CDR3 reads CSVEAGTF. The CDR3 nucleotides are TGCAGCGTTGAGGCTGGCACCTTC.

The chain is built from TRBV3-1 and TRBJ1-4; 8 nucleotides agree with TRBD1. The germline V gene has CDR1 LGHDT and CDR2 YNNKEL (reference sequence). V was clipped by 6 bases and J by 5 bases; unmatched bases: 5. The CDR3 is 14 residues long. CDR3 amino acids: CASRMDRANEKLFF. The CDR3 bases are TGTGCCAGCAGGATGGACAGGGCAAATGAAAAACTGTTTTTT.

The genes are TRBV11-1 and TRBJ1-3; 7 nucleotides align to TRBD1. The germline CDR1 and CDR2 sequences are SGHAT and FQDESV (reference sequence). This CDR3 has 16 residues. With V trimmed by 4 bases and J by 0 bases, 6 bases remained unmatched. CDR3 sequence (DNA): TGTGCCAGCAGCTCCTGGACAGGCTACTCTGGAAACACCATATATTTT. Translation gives CASSSWTGYSGNTIYF.

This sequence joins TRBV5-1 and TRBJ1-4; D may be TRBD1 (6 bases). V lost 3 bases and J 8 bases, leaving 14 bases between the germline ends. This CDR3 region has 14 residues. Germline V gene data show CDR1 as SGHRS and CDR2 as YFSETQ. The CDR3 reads CASSSRGAGEKLFF. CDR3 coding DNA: TGCGCCAGCAGCTCCCGGGGGGCAGGAGAAAAACTGTTTTTT.